Sequencing of this T cell receptor (beta chain) was carried out in a study of tumor and adjacent non-tumor tissue in lung cancer. The library came from three nested PCR rounds adapted from ARM-PCR protocols. TCRdb itself ran the multiplex PCR reads through MiXCR, one entry per CDR3 protein. The sample carries about 98,000 distinct CDR3 sequences, more than 80% recorded once. This CDR3 comprises 13 residues. Germline-derived CDR1 and CDR2 are KGHDR and SFDVKD. Trimming took off 2 bases at V and 10 bases at J, with 13 bases between the two ends. A word on this clonotype: One base away lies a much larger clone, so this may be a sequencing read error.

RNA was extracted from bulk tissue without any cell sorting. The normal lung tissue was taken more than 3 cm from the tumor edge. This sequence joins TRBV24-1 and TRBJ1-2; D gene ambiguous. Specimen: distant non-tumor lung tissue. The receptor was isolated from a man in his sixties with small cell lung cancer. The CDR3 bases are TGTGCCACCAGTGATTCCAGAGTGGGTGACTACACCTTC. Translation: CATSDSRVGDYTF.